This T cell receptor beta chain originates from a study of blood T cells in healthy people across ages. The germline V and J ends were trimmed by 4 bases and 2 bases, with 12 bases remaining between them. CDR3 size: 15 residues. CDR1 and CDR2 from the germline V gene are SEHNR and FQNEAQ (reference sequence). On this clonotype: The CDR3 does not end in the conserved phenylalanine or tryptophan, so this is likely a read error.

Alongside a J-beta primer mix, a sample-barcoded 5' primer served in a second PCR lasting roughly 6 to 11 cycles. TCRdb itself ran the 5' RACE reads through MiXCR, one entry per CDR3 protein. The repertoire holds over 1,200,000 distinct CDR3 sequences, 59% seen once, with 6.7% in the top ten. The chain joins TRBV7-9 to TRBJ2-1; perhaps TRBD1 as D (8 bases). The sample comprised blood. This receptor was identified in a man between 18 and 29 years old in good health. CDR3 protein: CASSSQGGTYNEQFL. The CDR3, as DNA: TGTGCCAGCAGCTCACAGGGGGGGACCTACAATGAGCAGTTCCTC.